The 27 T cell receptor beta chains reported below all come from one sample, sequenced in a study of CD8 T cells in ankylosing spondylitis. MiXCR, applied by TCRdb to the 5' RACE reads, yields one record per CDR3 protein. The sample records a few hundred thousand distinct CDR3 sequences, over 15% being singletons. The specimen sequenced was blood, either unsorted or a sorted T cell fraction (not recorded which). The receptors stem from a male donor with ankylosing spondylitis or in good health (not recorded which).

The sample holds a few counts of this clonotype. The V gene is TRBV29-1, the J gene TRBJ2-3, with D possibly matching TRBD1 (6 bases). The ends were cut back, 6 bases at V and 0 bases at J, with 13 bases in the middle. The CDR3 is made up of 14 amino acids. Per the germline V gene, CDR1 is SQVTM and CDR2 is ANQGSEA. The CDR3 DNA follows: TGCAGCGTAGCGGACAGCACTAGCACAGATACGCAGTATTTT. As protein: CSVADSTSTDTQYF.

This clonotype was seen a few times. The chain has TRBV3-1 and TRBJ2-7, with 11 bases identical to TRBD1. V gave up 6 bases and J gave up 8 bases; unmatched junction bases: 6. Germline lookup yields CDR1 LGHDT and CDR2 YNNKEL (reference sequence). There are 13 residues in the CDR3. The CDR3 sequence: CASSRGQGAKQYV. The CDR3 nucleotides read TGTGCCAGCAGTCGTGGACAGGGGGCAAAGCAGTACGTC.

In its sample, this clonotype was seen many times. The rearrangement joins TRBV12-3 or TRBV12-4 to TRBJ2-7; D call uncertain. The germline V and J ends were trimmed by 1 base and 6 bases, with 7 bases remaining between them. This CDR3 contains 12 residues. For the CDR3, the DNA is TGTGCCAGCAGTTTAGGCTCAGGCGAGCAGTACGTC. Translated: CASSLGSGEQYV.

This clonotype was counted once. The chain employs TRBV7-6 and TRBJ2-5, with 15 bases identical to TRBD2. Trimming at V came to 4 bases and at J to 2 bases, leaving 5 bases not matched to a gene. The CDR3 totals 17 residues. The germline V gene has CDR1 SGHVS and CDR2 FNYEAQ. CDR3 residues: CASSSGTSGRTQETQYF. The CDR3 DNA sequence: TGTGCCAGCAGCTCCGGGACTAGCGGGAGGACACAAGAGACCCAGTACTTC. The variable domain in full, with the rest retrieved from reference TRBV7-6 and TRBJ2-5, is GAGVSQSPRYKVTKRGQDVALRCDPISGHVSLYWYRQALGQGPEFLTYFNYEAQQDKSGLPNDRFSAERPEGSISTLTIQRTEQRDSAMYRCASSSGTSGRTQETQYFGPGTRLLVL.

V is TRBV18 and J is TRBJ2-7; 9 bases are a match to TRBD2. J lost 10 bases, V lost 3 bases, and 7 bases had no gene match. The CDR3 spans 13 residues. Per germline, CDR1 KGHSH and CDR2 LQKENI. The CDR3 is CASSPLSGGAQYV. In DNA form, the CDR3 reads TGTGCCAGCTCACCGCTTAGCGGGGGCGCTCAGTACGTC.

This clonotype has at least ten counts. This rearrangement joins TRBV20-1 to TRBJ2-1, with 8 bases matching TRBD1. The CDR3 loop spans 14 amino acids. The J segment lost 8 bases and the V segment lost 6 bases, leaving 12 bases of the junction unmatched. Germline V gene data show CDR1 as DFQATT and CDR2 as SNEGSKA (reference sequence). In DNA form, the CDR3 reads TGCAGTGCCCTGGGGCAGGGGGCTGGGGATGAGCAGTTCTTC. This translates into CSALGQGAGDEQFF.

This chain connects TRBV4-2 to TRBJ2-3, with TRBD2 identical over 15 bases. V lost 4 bases, J lost 8 bases, and 7 bases stayed unmatched. In germline, CDR1 is LGHNA, CDR2 YNFKEQ. This CDR3 contains 16 residues. The DNA for the CDR3 is TGTGCCAGCAGCCCCCTTGGGACTAGCGGGAGGACTACGCAGTATTTT. It codes for CASSPLGTSGRTTQYF.

The V and J genes are TRBV12-5 and TRBJ1-4; D is ambiguous. This CDR3 has 16 residues. In germline, CDR1 is LGHNT, CDR2 FRNRAP. The CDR3 region has the DNA TGTGCCGAATTTGGAAGATTCCTCGCATCTAATGAAAAACTGTTTTTT. Translating it yields CAEFGRFLASNEKLFF.

In its sample, this clonotype was seen a few times. The J gene is TRBJ1-1, the V gene TRBV20-1; D not certain. Trimming removed 2 bases from V and 0 bases from J, with 16 bases in between. This CDR3 has 16 residues. Germline-derived CDR1 and CDR2 are DFQATT and SNEGSKA (reference sequence). The CDR3 is CSARPGEVAMNTEAFF. The CDR3 DNA reads as TGCAGTGCTAGACCCGGAGAGGTCGCTATGAACACTGAAGCTTTCTTT.

The V call is TRBV28, the J call TRBJ2-1; D is uncertain. Trimming took 6 bases from V and 4 from J, leaving 10 bases between them. Germline V CDR1 and CDR2: MDHEN, SYDVKM. This CDR3 region has 13 residues. CDR3 sequence reads: CASSLMLYNEQFF. DNA for the CDR3: TGTGCCAGCAGCCTCATGCTTTACAATGAGCAGTTCTTC.

This clonotype was seen ten or more times. The rearrangement joins TRBV27 to TRBJ1-2; D not certain. V was pared by 4 bases and J by 8 bases, with 20 bases between. Per germline, CDR1 MNHEY and CDR2 SMNVEV (reference sequence). The CDR3 has 15 amino acids. In DNA form, the CDR3 reads TGTGCCAGCAGTTCCTGGGATCGGGAGGTGGGGGGCTACACCTTC. Amino acids: CASSSWDREVGGYTF.

The V gene is TRBV7-9, the J gene TRBJ2-5; TRBD1 matches at 10 bases. CDR1 is SEHNR and CDR2 is FQNEAQ in the germline V gene (reference sequence). The junction had 6 bases not matched to a gene; V was cut back by 1 base and J by 4 bases. This CDR3 contains 16 residues. CDR3 sequence: CASSLVPGQGTETQYF. The CDR3 DNA sequence: TGTGCCAGCAGCTTAGTCCCGGGACAGGGGACAGAGACCCAGTACTTC. Drawing the rest from reference TRBV7-9 and TRBJ2-5, the complete variable domain is DTGVSQNPRHKITKRGQNVTFRCDPISEHNRLYWYRQTLGQGPEFLTYFQNEAQLEKSRLLSDRFSAERPKGSFSTLEIQRTEQGDSAMYLCASSLVPGQGTETQYFGPGTRLLVL.

The chain combines TRBV20-1 with TRBJ2-5; either TRBD1 or TRBD2 may supply D (6 bases each). Trimming removed 5 bases from V and 0 bases from J, with 19 bases in between. Per germline, CDR1 DFQATT and CDR2 SNEGSKA (reference sequence). CDR3 length equals 16 residues. The CDR3 protein is CSACPLGGEYQETQYF. Written as DNA, the CDR3 is TGCAGTGCTTGTCCTTTGGGGGGCGAATACCAAGAGACCCAGTACTTC.

The rearrangement joins TRBV24-1 to TRBJ2-5; 7 positions agree with TRBD1. The CDR3 loop spans 15 amino acids. J was trimmed by 4 bases and V by 3 bases; bases with no gene match: 7. Germline CDR1 reads KGHDR; CDR2 reads SFDVKD. CDR3 loop: CATSDTLTGTETQYF. CDR3 coding DNA: TGTGCCACCAGTGATACCTTGACAGGGACAGAGACCCAGTACTTC.

This clonotype occurred a few times. This chain connects TRBV28 to TRBJ2-2; D gene unclear. V was clipped by 3 bases and J by 2 bases, with 7 bases between them. CDR1 MDHEN and CDR2 SYDVKM come from the germline V gene. The CDR3 is 14 amino acids. The CDR3 nucleotides read TGTGCCAGCAGTTTGTTGTCCAACACCGGGGAGCTGTTTTTT. Its translation is CASSLLSNTGELFF.

This clonotype was seen at least ten times. The chain uses TRBV5-1 and TRBJ2-7, with TRBD1 matching 7 bases. The CDR3 spans 16 residues. J lost 6 bases, V lost 0 bases, and 12 bases had no gene match. Germline V CDR1 and CDR2: SGHRS, YFSETQ. This CDR3 reads CASSLEGANLSGEQYV. CDR3 in DNA: TGCGCCAGCAGCTTGGAGGGGGCGAATCTGTCTGGCGAGCAGTACGTC.

The chain carries TRBV10-3 and TRBJ1-3, with TRBD1 matching 7 bases. There are 17 residues in the CDR3. With V trimmed by 3 bases and J by 7 bases, 15 bases remained unmatched. Per the germline V gene, CDR1 is ENHRY and CDR2 is SYGVKD. The CDR3 sequence: CAISDHTTGTVGNTIYF. The CDR3 bases are TGTGCCATCAGTGACCACACGACCGGGACAGTTGGGAACACCATATATTTT.

This clonotype occurred a few times. Here the CDR3 reads CATTTSGSGTGELFF. The CDR3 bases are TGCGCCACCACGACTAGCGGGAGTGGTACCGGGGAGCTGTTTTTT. The rearrangement uses TRBV5-1 and TRBJ2-2; 12 bases align to TRBD2. Germline CDR1 reads SGHRS; CDR2 reads YFSETQ. Trimming cost V 9 bases and J 5 bases; bases outside gene matches: 8. The CDR3 is made up of 15 amino acids.

The J gene is TRBJ1-3, the V gene TRBV9; D not certain. Germline CDR1 SGDLS, CDR2 YYNGEE. Trimming shortened V by 4 bases and J by 3 bases, and 17 bases separated the two germline ends. The CDR3 runs 16 residues. The CDR3 DNA reads TGTGCCAGCAGCCCTATGATGGAGGAAAGTGGAAACACCATATATTTT. The encoded protein is CASSPMMEESGNTIYF.

The chain has TRBV20-1 and TRBJ2-3; weak D call: TRBD2 (6 bases). Per germline, CDR1 DFQATT and CDR2 SNEGSKA (reference sequence). Trimming shortened V by 1 base and J by 4 bases, and 12 bases separated the two germline ends. The CDR3 totals 14 residues. In nucleotides, the CDR3 is TGCAGTGCTAGAGGGACTACTGTTCCAGATACGCAGTATTTT. Translated: CSARGTTVPDTQYF.

Notes on this clonotype: One end of the junction varies from germline; a read error may be responsible. The chain recombines TRBV3-1 with TRBJ2-5; a weak D match, TRBD2 (6 bases). Looked up from germline, CDR1 is LGHDT and CDR2 is YNNKEL (reference sequence). The CDR3 extends over 13 amino acids. CDR3 protein: CAGSQEGRETQYF. CDR3 sequence (DNA): TGTGCCGGCAGCCAGGAGGGGAGGGAGACCCAGTACTTC.

This clonotype was seen a few times. This chain links TRBV28 with TRBJ2-1; 9 nucleotides align to TRBD2. In germline, CDR1 is MDHEN, CDR2 SYDVKM. The CDR3 length is 15 residues. The trim removed 0 bases at V and 4 bases at J, leaving 1 base unmatched. CDR3 region: CASSLWTSGYNEQFF. In DNA, the CDR3 is TGTGCCAGCAGTTTATGGACTAGCGGATACAATGAGCAGTTCTTC.

This clonotype was recorded a few times. The chain uses TRBV15 and TRBJ2-2, with 10 bases that match TRBD2. This CDR3 contains 16 residues. The J segment lost 1 base and the V segment lost 1 base, leaving 0 bases of the junction unmatched. Germline-derived CDR1 and CDR2 are LNHNV and YYDKDF (reference sequence). The CDR3 DNA reads as TGTGCCACCAGCAGAGGACTAGCGGGGAACACCGGGGAGCTGTTTTTT. Protein: CATSRGLAGNTGELFF.

This clonotype was detected only a few times. The chain couples TRBV9 to TRBJ2-2, with TRBD2 identical over 8 bases. V dropped 4 bases and J dropped 1; count of bases not matched to a gene: 3. Germline CDR1 SGDLS, CDR2 YYNGEE. CDR3 length: 15 residues. The CDR3 sequence: CASSPGGMNTGELFF. For the CDR3, the DNA is TGTGCCAGCAGCCCGGGGGGGATGAACACCGGGGAGCTGTTTTTT. The complete variable domain, with remaining parts taken from reference TRBV9 and TRBJ2-2, reads DSGVTQTPKHLITATGQRVTLRCSPRSGDLSVYWYQQSLDQGLQFLIQYYNGEERAKGNILERFSAQQFPDLHSELNLSSLELGDSALYFCASSPGGMNTGELFFGEGSRLTVL.

The chain carries TRBV29-1 and TRBJ1-1; 7 nucleotides match TRBD1. Germline assignment: CDR1 SQVTM and CDR2 ANQGSEA. V lost 4 bases to trimming and J lost 8 bases; unmatched junction nucleotides: 10. The CDR3 is made up of 13 amino acids. The CDR3 DNA is TGCAGCGTTGGTCGACAGGGAAGGGGGGAAGCTTTCTTT. This sequence encodes CSVGRQGRGEAFF. Full variable domain (remainder filled in from reference TRBV29-1 and TRBJ1-1): SAVISQKPSRDICQRGTSLTIQCQVDSQVTMMFWYRQQPGQSLTLIATANQGSEATYESGFVIDKFPISRPNLTFSTLTVSNMSPEDSSIYLCSVGRQGRGEAFFGQGTRLTVV.

The chain recombines TRBV6-1 with TRBJ2-7, with 9 bases that match TRBD1. V gave up 6 bases and J gave up 1 base; unmatched junction bases: 4. The germline gives CDR1 MNHNS, CDR2 SASEGT. CDR3 size: 14 residues. This CDR3 reads CASRKTGGSYEQYV. The CDR3 DNA sequence: TGTGCCAGCAGGAAGACAGGGGGTTCCTACGAGCAGTACGTC.

The DNA for the CDR3 is TGCGCCAGCAGCTCCGGGACGCTTATGGGAGATACGCAGTATTTT. Its translation is CASSSGTLMGDTQYF. The rearrangement uses TRBV5-1 and TRBJ2-3; D tentatively reads TRBD1 or TRBD2 (5 bases each). V shed 3 bases and J shed 5 bases, with 16 bases lying between them. This CDR3 has 15 amino acids. Germline values: CDR1 SGHRS, CDR2 YFSETQ.